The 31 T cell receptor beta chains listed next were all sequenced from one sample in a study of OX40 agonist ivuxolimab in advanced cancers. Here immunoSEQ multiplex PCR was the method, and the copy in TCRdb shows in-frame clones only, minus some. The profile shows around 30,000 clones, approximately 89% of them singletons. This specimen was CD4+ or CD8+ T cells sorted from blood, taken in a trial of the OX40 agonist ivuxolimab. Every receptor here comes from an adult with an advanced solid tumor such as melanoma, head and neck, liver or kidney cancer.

CDR3 region: CASSPGGGGYEQYF. CDR3 nucleotides: TGTGCCAGCAGTCCAGGGGGGGGAGGCTACGAGCAGTACTTC. The chain recombines TRBV7-8 with TRBJ2-7, with D tentatively TRBD1 or TRBD2 (7 bases each). CDR1 and CDR2 from the germline V gene are SGHVS and FQNEAQ. The length of the CDR3 is 14 residues. V lost 6 bases, J lost 3 bases, and 15 bases lay in between.

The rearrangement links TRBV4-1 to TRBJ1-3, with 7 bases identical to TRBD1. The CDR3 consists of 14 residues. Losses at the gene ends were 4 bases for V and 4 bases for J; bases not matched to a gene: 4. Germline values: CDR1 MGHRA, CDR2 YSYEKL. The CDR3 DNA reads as TGCGCCAGCAGCCCGGGGGACAGCGGAAACACCATATATTTT. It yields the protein CASSPGDSGNTIYF.

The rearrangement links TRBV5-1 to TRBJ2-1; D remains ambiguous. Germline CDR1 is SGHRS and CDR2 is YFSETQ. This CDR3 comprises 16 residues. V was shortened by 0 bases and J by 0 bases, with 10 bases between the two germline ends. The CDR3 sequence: CASSLGALSSYNEQFF. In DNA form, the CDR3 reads TGCGCCAGCAGCTTGGGGGCTTTGAGCTCCTACAATGAGCAGTTCTTC. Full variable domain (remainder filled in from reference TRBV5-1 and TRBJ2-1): KAGVTQTPRYLIKTRGQQVTLSCSPISGHRSVSWYQQTPGQGLQFLFEYFSETQRNKGNFPGRFSGRQFSNSRSEMNVSTLELGDSALYLCASSLGALSSYNEQFFGPGTRLTVL.

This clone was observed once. Here the CDR3 DNA reads TGTGCCAGCAGCCCTGGGACAGGCGAAGAGCAGTACTTC. Protein sequence: CASSPGTGEEQYF. The genes are TRBV6-5 and TRBJ2-7; 8 nucleotides line up with TRBD1. With V trimmed by 6 bases and J by 7 bases, 8 bases remained unmatched. CDR1 and CDR2 from the germline V gene are MNHEY and SVGAGI. This CDR3 is 13 amino acids long.

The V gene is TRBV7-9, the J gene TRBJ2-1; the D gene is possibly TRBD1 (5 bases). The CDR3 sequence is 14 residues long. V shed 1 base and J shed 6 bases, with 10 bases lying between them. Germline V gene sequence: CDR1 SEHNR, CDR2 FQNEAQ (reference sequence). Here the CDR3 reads CASSLVSQGNEQFF. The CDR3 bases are TGTGCCAGCAGCTTAGTGTCGCAGGGCAATGAGCAGTTCTTC.

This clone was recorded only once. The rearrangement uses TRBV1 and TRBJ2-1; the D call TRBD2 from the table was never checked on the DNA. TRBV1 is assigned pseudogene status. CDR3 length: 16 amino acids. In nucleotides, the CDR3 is TGCACCAGCAGCCGGCAAGGGACTAGCGTACCGAATGAGCAGTTCTTC. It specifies CTSSRQGTSVPNEQFF.

The DNA for the CDR3 is TGTGCCAGCAGCTCAACCCAGCGGGAGTTGGGGACCGGGGAGCTGTTTTTT. Its translation is CASSSTQRELGTGELFF. The chain links TRBV11-2 to TRBJ2-2, with 8 bases identical to TRBD2. The V segment lost 4 bases and the J segment 5 bases; nucleotides outside the gene matches: 12. Germline V lookup: CDR1 SGHAT, CDR2 FQNNGV. The CDR3 loop spans 17 amino acids. The variable domain in full, completed from reference TRBV11-2 and TRBJ2-2, reads EAGVAQSPRYKIIEKRQSVAFWCNPISGHATLYWYQQILGQGPKLLIQFQNNGVVDDSQLPKDRFSAERLKGVDSTLKIQPAKLEDSAVYLCASSSTQRELGTGELFFGEGSRLTVL.

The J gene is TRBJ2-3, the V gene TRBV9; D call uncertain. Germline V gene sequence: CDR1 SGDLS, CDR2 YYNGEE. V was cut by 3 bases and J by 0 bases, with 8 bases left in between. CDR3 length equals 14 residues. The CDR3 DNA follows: TGTGCCAGCAGCGCCCCCATTAGCACAGATACGCAGTATTTT. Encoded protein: CASSAPISTDTQYF.

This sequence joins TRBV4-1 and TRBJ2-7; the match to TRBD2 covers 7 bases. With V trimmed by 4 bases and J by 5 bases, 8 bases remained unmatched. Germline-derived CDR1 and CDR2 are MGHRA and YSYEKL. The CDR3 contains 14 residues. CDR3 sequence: CASSLLGREDEQYF. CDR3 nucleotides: TGCGCCAGCAGCCTCTTAGGACGGGAGGACGAGCAGTACTTC.

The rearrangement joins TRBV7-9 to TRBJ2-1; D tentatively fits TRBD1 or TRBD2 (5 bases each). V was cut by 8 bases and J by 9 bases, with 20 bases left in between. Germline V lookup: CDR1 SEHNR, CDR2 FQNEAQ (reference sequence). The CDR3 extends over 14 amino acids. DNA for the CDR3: TGTGCCAGCGGAATGTCCGGGTACGGGGCTGAGCAGTTCTTC. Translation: CASGMSGYGAEQFF.

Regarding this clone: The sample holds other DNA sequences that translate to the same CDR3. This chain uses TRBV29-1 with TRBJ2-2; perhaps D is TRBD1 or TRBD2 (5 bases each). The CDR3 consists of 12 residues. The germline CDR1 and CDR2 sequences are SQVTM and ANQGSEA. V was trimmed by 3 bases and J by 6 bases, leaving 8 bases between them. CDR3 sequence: CSVDRGAGELFF. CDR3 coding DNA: TGCAGCGTTGATAGAGGGGCCGGGGAGCTGTTTTTT.

The CDR3 DNA follows: TGTGCCAGCAGCAACCAACTAACCCTCGGGCCCTACAATGAGCAGTTCTTC. Protein product: CASSNQLTLGPYNEQFF. V gene TRBV7-6 combines with J gene TRBJ2-1; unclear D gene. Trimming took off 5 bases at V and 2 bases at J, with 19 bases between the two ends. Germline CDR1 reads SGHVS; CDR2 reads FNYEAQ. The CDR3 sequence is 17 residues long.

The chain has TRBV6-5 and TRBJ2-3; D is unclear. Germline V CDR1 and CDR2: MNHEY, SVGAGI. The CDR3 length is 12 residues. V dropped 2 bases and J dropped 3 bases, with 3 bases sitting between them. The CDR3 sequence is CASSYGTDTQYF. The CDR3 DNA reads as TGTGCCAGCAGTTACGGAACAGATACGCAGTATTTT.

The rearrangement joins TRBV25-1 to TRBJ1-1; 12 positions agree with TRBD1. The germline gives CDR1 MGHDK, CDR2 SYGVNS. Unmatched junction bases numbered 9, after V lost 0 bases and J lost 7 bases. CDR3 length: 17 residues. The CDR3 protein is CASSEYSGTGGKGEAFF. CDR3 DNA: TGTGCCAGCAGTGAATATTCCGGGACAGGGGGCAAGGGTGAAGCTTTCTTT.

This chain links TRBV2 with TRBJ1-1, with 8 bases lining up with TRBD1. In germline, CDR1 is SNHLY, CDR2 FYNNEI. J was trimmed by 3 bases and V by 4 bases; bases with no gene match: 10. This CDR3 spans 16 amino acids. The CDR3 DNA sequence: TGTGCCAGCAGTGGAATAGGACAGGGCGACGACACTGAAGCTTTCTTT. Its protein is CASSGIGQGDDTEAFF.

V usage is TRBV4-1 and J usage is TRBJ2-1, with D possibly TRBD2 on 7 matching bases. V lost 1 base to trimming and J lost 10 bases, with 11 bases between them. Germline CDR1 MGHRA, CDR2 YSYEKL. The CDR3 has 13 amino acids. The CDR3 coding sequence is TGCGCCAGCAGCCAAGTAGGCGGGGGCGAGCAGTTCTTC. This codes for CASSQVGGGEQFF.

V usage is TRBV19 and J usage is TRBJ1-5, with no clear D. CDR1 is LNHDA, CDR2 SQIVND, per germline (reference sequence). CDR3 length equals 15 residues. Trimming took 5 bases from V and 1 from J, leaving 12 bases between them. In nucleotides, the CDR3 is TGTGCCAGTAGTTTAGCAGGCTCCAGCAATCAGCCCCAGCATTTT. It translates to CASSLAGSSNQPQHF.

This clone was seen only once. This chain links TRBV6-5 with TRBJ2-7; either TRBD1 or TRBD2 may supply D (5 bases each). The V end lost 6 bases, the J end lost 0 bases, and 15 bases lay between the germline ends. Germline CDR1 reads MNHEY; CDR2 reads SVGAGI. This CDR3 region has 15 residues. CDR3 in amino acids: CASSPSGPSSYEQYF. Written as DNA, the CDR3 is TGTGCCAGCAGCCCATCGGGGCCGAGCTCCTACGAGCAGTACTTC.

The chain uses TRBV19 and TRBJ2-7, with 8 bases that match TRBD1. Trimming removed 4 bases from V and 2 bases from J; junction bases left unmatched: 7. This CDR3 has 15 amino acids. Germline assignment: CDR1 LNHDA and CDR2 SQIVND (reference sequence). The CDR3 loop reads CASSTTGVEPYEQYF. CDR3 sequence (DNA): TGTGCCAGTAGTACGACAGGGGTAGAACCCTACGAGCAGTACTTC.

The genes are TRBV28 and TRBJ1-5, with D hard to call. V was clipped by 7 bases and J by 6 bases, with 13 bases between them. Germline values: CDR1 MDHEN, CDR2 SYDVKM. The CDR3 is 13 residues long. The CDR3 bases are TGTGCCAGCAACTACGGGTCGGGTCAGCCCCAGCATTTT. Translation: CASNYGSGQPQHF.

As DNA, the CDR3 is TGTGCCAGCAGCGTAGACCTAGCGGGAGGGAGTAGCACCGGGGAGCTGTTTTTT. Translated, it gives CASSVDLAGGSSTGELFF. The chain is built from TRBV9 and TRBJ2-2; TRBD2 aligns across 12 bases. The V gene end was trimmed by 0 bases and the J gene end by 4 bases; junction bases not matched to a gene: 7. Germline V gene sequence: CDR1 SGDLS, CDR2 YYNGEE. CDR3 length equals 18 residues.

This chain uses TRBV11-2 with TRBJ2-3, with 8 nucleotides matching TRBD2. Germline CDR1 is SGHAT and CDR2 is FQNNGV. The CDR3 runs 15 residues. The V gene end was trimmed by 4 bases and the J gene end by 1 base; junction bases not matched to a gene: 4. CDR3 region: CASSSSGSRTDTQYF. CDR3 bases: TGTGCCAGCAGCTCCAGCGGGAGCCGCACAGATACGCAGTATTTT.

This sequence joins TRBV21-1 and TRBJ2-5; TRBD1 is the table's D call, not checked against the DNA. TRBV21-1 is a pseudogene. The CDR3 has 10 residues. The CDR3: CASNKETQYF. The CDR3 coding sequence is TGTGCCAGCAACAAAGAGACCCAGTACTTC.

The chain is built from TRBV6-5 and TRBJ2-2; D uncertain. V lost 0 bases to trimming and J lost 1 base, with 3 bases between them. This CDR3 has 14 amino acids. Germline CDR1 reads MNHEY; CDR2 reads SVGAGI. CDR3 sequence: CASSYSGNTGELFF. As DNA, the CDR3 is TGTGCCAGCAGTTACTCAGGGAACACCGGGGAGCTGTTTTTT.

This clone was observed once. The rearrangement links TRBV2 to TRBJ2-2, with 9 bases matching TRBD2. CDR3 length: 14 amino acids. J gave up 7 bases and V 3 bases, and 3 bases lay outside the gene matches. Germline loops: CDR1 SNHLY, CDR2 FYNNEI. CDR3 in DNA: TGTGCCAGCAGTGACCCTAGCGGGGTCGGGGAGCTGTTTTTT. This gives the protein CASSDPSGVGELFF.

The CDR3 bases are TGTGCCAGCGGACAGTACGAACAAGAGACCCAGTACTTC. It specifies CASGQYEQETQYF. This rearrangement joins TRBV28 to TRBJ2-5; tentatively, D is TRBD1 (6 bases). With 8 bases removed from V and 2 bases from J, the gap between germline ends came to 12 bases. Germline assignment: CDR1 MDHEN and CDR2 SYDVKM. The CDR3 has 13 residues.

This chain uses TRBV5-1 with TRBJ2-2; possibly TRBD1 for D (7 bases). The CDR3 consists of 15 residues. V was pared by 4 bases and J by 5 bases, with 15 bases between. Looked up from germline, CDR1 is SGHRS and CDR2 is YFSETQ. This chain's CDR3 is CASSGGTAGTGELFF. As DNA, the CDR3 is TGCGCCAGCAGCGGCGGGACAGCCGGTACCGGGGAGCTGTTTTTT.

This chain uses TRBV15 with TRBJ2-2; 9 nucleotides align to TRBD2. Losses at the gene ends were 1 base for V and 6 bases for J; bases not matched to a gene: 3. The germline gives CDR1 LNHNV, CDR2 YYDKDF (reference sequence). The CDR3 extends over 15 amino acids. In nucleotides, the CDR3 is TGTGCCACCAGCAGAGGACTAGCGGAGGCCGGGGAGCTGTTTTTT. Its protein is CATSRGLAEAGELFF.

The CDR3: CASSLENYEQYF. The DNA of the CDR3 is TGCGCCAGCAGCTTGGAGAACTACGAGCAGTACTTC. This sequence joins TRBV5-1 and TRBJ2-7; D is ambiguous. The CDR3 extends over 12 amino acids. Trimming took off 0 bases at V and 3 bases at J, with 4 bases between the two ends. Germline CDR1 is SGHRS and CDR2 is YFSETQ. The full variable domain, rest sourced from reference TRBV5-1 and TRBJ2-7, is KAGVTQTPRYLIKTRGQQVTLSCSPISGHRSVSWYQQTPGQGLQFLFEYFSETQRNKGNFPGRFSGRQFSNSRSEMNVSTLELGDSALYLCASSLENYEQYFGPGTRLTVT.

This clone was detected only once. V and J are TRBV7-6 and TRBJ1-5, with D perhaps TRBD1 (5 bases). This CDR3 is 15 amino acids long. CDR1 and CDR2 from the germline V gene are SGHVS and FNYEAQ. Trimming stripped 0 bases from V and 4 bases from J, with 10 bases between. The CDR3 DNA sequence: TGTGCCAGCAGCTTAGCGGGGGGTAGGAATCAGCCCCAGCATTTT. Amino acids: CASSLAGGRNQPQHF.

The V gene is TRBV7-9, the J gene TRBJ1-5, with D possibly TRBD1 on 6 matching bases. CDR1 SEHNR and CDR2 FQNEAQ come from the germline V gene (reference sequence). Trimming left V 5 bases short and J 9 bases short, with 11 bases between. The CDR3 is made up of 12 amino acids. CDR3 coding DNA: TGTGCCAGCAGCGAGGGGGGTGGGCCCCAGCATTTT. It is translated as CASSEGGGPQHF.